This note documents a single T cell receptor beta chain sequence. The antigen is unknown. The read comes to an end 3 residues before the CDR3 does, leaving the germline J gene to fill in the end. V was clipped by 5 bases and J by 4 bases, with 12 bases between them. Germline loops: CDR1 SGHRS, CDR2 YFSETQ. The CDR3 is 13 residues long. These data are taken from a study of T cell clonality in common variable immunodeficiency. Study-level findings and limits: In common variable immunodeficiency, TCR beta chains reportedly carried fewer deletions and N-nucleotide insertions. CVID subjects showed higher TCRbeta clonality than healthy controls.

Control and CVID samples contributed equal amounts of genomic DNA. Profiled with immunoSEQ multiplex PCR; TCRdb holds only in-frame clones, not every one. In total the sample includes about 28,000 clones, none of them seen once. Reduced serum IgG, IgA and/or IgM plus specific antibody deficiency defined CVID. Most patients and controls had Caucasian heritage. Sequenced sample: peripheral blood mononuclear cells. The chain recombines TRBV5-1 with TRBJ2-5; D might be TRBD1 (6 bases). The sequence was obtained from a human donor with common variable immunodeficiency. This CDR3 reads CASSPQGGETQYF. The CDR3 DNA, read in part, is TGCGCCAGCAGTCCCCAAGGGGGAGAGACC.